The 29 T cell receptor beta chains in this list originate from one sample, sequenced in a study of T-cell reconstitution after alpha-beta-depleted transplantation in children. Unique molecular identifiers were incorporated when the TCRbeta library was constructed. One entry per CDR3 protein results from TCRdb running MiXCR on the PCR reads. The sample lists approximately 250,000 distinct CDR3 sequences, 20% to 30% occurring once. This material consisted of PBMCs, taken before TCRalphabeta/CD19-depleted stem cell transplant. These receptors were obtained from a girl aged 2-10 years with Fanconi anemia, due to receive a stem cell transplant.

The V call is TRBV20-1, the J call TRBJ2-5; D possibly corresponds to TRBD2 (6 bases). The V end was cut by 3 bases, the J end by 2 bases, with 13 bases between. Germline lookup yields CDR1 DFQATT and CDR2 SNEGSKA (reference sequence). CDR3 length: 14 residues. The CDR3 region is CSASAGTPQETQYF. CDR3 DNA: TGCAGTGCTAGTGCGGGGACCCCTCAAGAGACCCAGTACTTC.

The genes are TRBV4-2 and TRBJ2-1; 10 bases are shared with TRBD2. This CDR3 region has 16 residues. The germline gives CDR1 LGHNA, CDR2 YNFKEQ. V lost 2 bases, J lost 7 bases, and 8 bases stayed unmatched. Written as DNA, the CDR3 is TGTGCCAGCAGCCAACCAAGGGCTAGCGGGAGAAATGAGCAGTTCTTC. It translates to CASSQPRASGRNEQFF.

This sequence joins TRBV2 and TRBJ2-7; D is perhaps TRBD2 (6 bases). The CDR3 loop spans 14 amino acids. V was cut by 1 base and J by 2 bases, with 9 bases left in between. Germline V CDR1 and CDR2: SNHLY, FYNNEI. CDR3 DNA sequence: TGTGCCAGCAGTGAAGACGGGGGACCCTACGAGCAGTACTTC. Protein: CASSEDGGPYEQYF.

The chain is built from TRBV28 and TRBJ2-7; D gene uncertain. The CDR3 covers 13 residues. The germline V and J ends were trimmed by 5 bases and 3 bases, with 11 bases remaining between them. Per the germline V gene, CDR1 is MDHEN and CDR2 is SYDVKM. Here the CDR3 DNA reads TGTGCCAGCAGTACCCCGGCAGGCTACGAGCAGTACTTC. Residues: CASSTPAGYEQYF.

This clonotype was counted many times. V gene TRBV28 combines with J gene TRBJ2-1; 8 nucleotides match TRBD2. Looked up from germline, CDR1 is MDHEN and CDR2 is SYDVKM. CDR3 size: 16 residues. J lost 8 bases, V lost 2 bases, and 11 bases had no gene match. The chain's CDR3 is CASSLNPSGGVDEQFF. CDR3 sequence (DNA): TGTGCCAGCAGTTTAAACCCGTCCGGGGGGGTGGATGAGCAGTTCTTC. The entire variable domain, with the rest obtained from reference TRBV28 and TRBJ2-1, is as follows: DVKVTQSSRYLVKRTGEKVFLECVQDMDHENMFWYRQDPGLGLRLIYFSYDVKMKEKGDIPEGYSVSREKKERFSLILESASTNQTSMYLCASSLNPSGGVDEQFFGPGTRLTVL.

In this sample, this clonotype turned up once. It may be a read error: a sequence one base away is much more abundant. The chain combines TRBV28 with TRBJ2-7; no firm D call. This CDR3 contains 14 residues. V dropped 4 bases and J dropped 0 bases, with 10 bases sitting between them. Germline lookup yields CDR1 MDHEN and CDR2 SYDVKM. The CDR3 loop is CASSYGRHSYEQYF. DNA for the CDR3: TGTGCCAGCAGTTATGGCAGACACTCCTACGAGCAGTACTTC.

The chain joins TRBV20-1 to TRBJ2-7; the D is unclear. The CDR3 contains 11 residues. From germline, CDR1 is DFQATT and CDR2 SNEGSKA (reference sequence). The ends were cut back, 6 bases at V and 2 bases at J, with 8 bases in the middle. CDR3 DNA: TGCAGTGCCAAGCCCCCCTACGAGCAGTACTTC. Protein: CSAKPPYEQYF.

The chain links TRBV29-1 to TRBJ2-7; 11 bases align to TRBD1. The CDR3 runs to 15 residues. Trimming at V came to 3 bases and at J to 2 bases, leaving 6 bases not matched to a gene. Germline CDR1 reads SQVTM; CDR2 reads ANQGSEA. This chain's CDR3 is CSVEPLGQGAYEQYF. CDR3 coding DNA: TGCAGCGTTGAGCCCCTGGGACAGGGGGCCTACGAGCAGTACTTC.

The rearrangement joins TRBV6-1 to TRBJ1-2; D unclear. The CDR3 length is 13 residues. CDR1 MNHNS and CDR2 SASEGT come from the germline V gene. The V gene lost 2 bases and the J gene lost 1 base, with 5 bases spanning the gap. CDR3 in DNA: TGTGCCAGCAGTGAATTGGATAACTATGGCTACACCTTC. Translated: CASSELDNYGYTF.

The chain links TRBV20-1 to TRBJ2-1; D gene unclear. The V gene's germline CDR1 is DFQATT and CDR2 SNEGSKA (reference sequence). CDR3 length: 13 residues. Trimming took 5 bases from V and 5 from J, leaving 13 bases between them. The CDR3 region is CSAQKTMNNEQFF. In DNA form, the CDR3 reads TGCAGTGCTCAGAAAACTATGAACAATGAGCAGTTCTTC.

The chain has TRBV6-5 and TRBJ2-1, with TRBD2 matching over 9 bases. CDR1 MNHEY and CDR2 SVGAGI come from the germline V gene. CDR3 size: 15 residues. V was pared by 4 bases and J by 6 bases, with 7 bases of the junction left unmatched. CDR3 region: CASSSRAGGGNEQFF. The DNA of the CDR3 is TGTGCCAGCAGTTCTCGAGCGGGAGGTGGCAATGAGCAGTTCTTC.

The rearrangement joins TRBV6-6 to TRBJ2-5; 11 bases line up with TRBD2. Germline lookup yields CDR1 MNHNY and CDR2 SVGAGI (reference sequence). The CDR3 extends over 13 amino acids. J gave up 5 bases and V 6 bases, and 2 bases lay outside the gene matches. CDR3 residues: CASRWTSGETQYF. For the CDR3, the DNA is TGTGCCAGCAGGTGGACTAGCGGGGAGACCCAGTACTTC.

This clonotype was seen repeatedly, ten times or more. This chain connects TRBV20-1 to TRBJ2-1; D may be TRBD2 (6 bases). The CDR3 extends over 13 amino acids. CDR1 and CDR2 (germline): DFQATT, SNEGSKA (reference sequence). The V end lost 4 bases, the J end lost 9 bases, and 16 bases lay between the germline ends. CDR3: CSATPLAWGEQFF. The CDR3, as DNA: TGCAGTGCTACCCCTCTAGCGTGGGGTGAGCAGTTCTTC.

Many counts were recorded for this clonotype. The chain carries TRBV12-3 or TRBV12-4 and TRBJ2-1; TRBD2 matches at 11 bases. The CDR3 is 16 residues long. Trimming at V came to 5 bases and at J to 4 bases, leaving 7 bases not matched to a gene. CDR3 region: CASSPPGLAVYNEQFF. CDR3 nucleotides: TGTGCCAGCAGTCCCCCGGGACTAGCGGTTTACAATGAGCAGTTCTTC.

In regard to this clonotype: A read error may be the cause here, since a much bigger clone is one base away. The rearrangement joins TRBV12-3 or TRBV12-4 to TRBJ2-5; D possibly corresponds to TRBD1 (6 bases). V was trimmed by 5 bases and J by 9 bases, leaving 25 bases between them. This CDR3 is 16 amino acids long. The CDR3 nucleotides read TGTGCCAGCAGTCTTCCGGCGGCACAGGGACGTAGAGCCCAGTACTTC. This translates into CASSLPAAQGRRAQYF.

The chain carries TRBV18 and TRBJ2-3; 8 bases match TRBD2. Germline V gene data show CDR1 as KGHSH and CDR2 as LQKENI. The V and J ends lost 4 bases and 6 bases, in that order; junction bases with no gene match: 9. The CDR3 runs 15 residues. CDR3 protein: CASSLDGGRSDTQYF. The CDR3 DNA follows: TGTGCCAGCTCACTTGACGGCGGGAGGAGTGATACGCAGTATTTT.

The V and J genes are TRBV4-1 and TRBJ2-1; D is unresolved. Germline assignment: CDR1 MGHRA and CDR2 YSYEKL. The CDR3 loop spans 13 amino acids. The V and J ends lost 1 base and 9 bases respectively, with 10 bases between them. The CDR3 loop is CASSQVGLSEQFF. The CDR3 region has the DNA TGCGCCAGCAGCCAAGTTGGCTTGAGTGAGCAGTTCTTC.

This clonotype has just a few counts. The V call is TRBV9, the J call TRBJ2-5, with 16 positions matching TRBD2. The V gene end was trimmed by 3 bases and the J gene end by 5 bases; junction bases not matched to a gene: 13. The CDR3 has 19 residues. In germline, CDR1 is SGDLS, CDR2 YYNGEE. CDR3 region: CASSAGTSGRAKTRETQYF. Written as DNA, the CDR3 is TGTGCCAGCAGCGCCGGGACTAGCGGGAGGGCCAAAACGAGGGAGACCCAGTACTTC.

The gene calls are TRBV5-4 and TRBJ2-1; 13 positions agree with TRBD2. This CDR3 contains 15 residues. Germline values: CDR1 SGHNT, CDR2 YYREEE (reference sequence). Trimming at V came to 3 bases and at J to 6 bases, leaving 3 bases not matched to a gene. CDR3 protein: CASSWGLAGTNEQFF. CDR3 in DNA: TGTGCCAGCAGCTGGGGACTAGCGGGGACCAATGAGCAGTTCTTC.

This clonotype was recorded only once. The CDR3 loop is CASSSGRAGTGELFF. The DNA of the CDR3 is TGTGCCAGCAGTTCGGGCAGGGCGGGGACCGGGGAGCTGTTTTTT. The genes are TRBV6-5 and TRBJ2-2, with a tentative D call TRBD2 (6 bases). The germline V and J ends were trimmed by 4 bases and 5 bases, with 14 bases remaining between them. The CDR3 sequence is 15 residues long. CDR1 and CDR2 from the germline V gene are MNHEY and SVGAGI.

There are a few counts of this clonotype. The chain couples TRBV28 to TRBJ2-6; no definite D call. The germline V gene has CDR1 MDHEN and CDR2 SYDVKM. This CDR3 spans 13 amino acids. Trimming left V 7 bases short and J 4 bases short, with 8 bases between. The CDR3 region has the DNA TGTGCCAGCACCCCGGCAGGGGCCAACGTCCTGACTTTC. Protein sequence: CASTPAGANVLTF.

This clonotype appeared many times. The rearrangement links TRBV20-1 to TRBJ2-7; D unclear. Trimming took 1 base from V and 3 from J, leaving 13 bases between them. The CDR3 is 14 amino acids. Germline V gives CDR1 DFQATT, CDR2 SNEGSKA (reference sequence). The CDR3 here is CSARALPSSYEQYF. DNA of the CDR3: TGCAGTGCTAGAGCCCTTCCCTCCAGCTACGAGCAGTACTTC.

This clonotype came up many times. The V call is TRBV7-2, the J call TRBJ2-6; 8 bases line up with TRBD1. The V gene's germline CDR1 is SGHTA and CDR2 FQGNSA. The CDR3 contains 17 residues. The ends lost 8 bases at V and 4 bases at J; junction bases unmatched: 13. The CDR3 loop reads CASLYLPTGAGANVLTF. DNA for the CDR3: TGTGCCAGCCTTTATTTACCGACAGGGGCCGGGGCCAACGTCCTGACTTTC.

This clonotype was detected only a few times. The rearrangement joins TRBV6-2 or TRBV6-3 to TRBJ2-7; 11 bases map to TRBD2. The CDR3 length is 16 residues. Losses at the gene ends were 6 bases for V and 1 base for J; bases not matched to a gene: 8. Per germline, CDR1 MNHEY and CDR2 SVGEGT. The CDR3 region is CASRPSGRLRSYEQYF. DNA for the CDR3: TGTGCCAGCAGACCTAGCGGGAGGCTCCGGTCCTACGAGCAGTACTTC.

This chain joins TRBV5-1 and TRBJ2-1; D is uncertain. Germline V gene data show CDR1 as SGHRS and CDR2 as YFSETQ. The CDR3 is 16 residues long. V lost 0 bases, J lost 2 bases, and 12 bases lay in between. The CDR3, as DNA: TGCGCCAGCAGCTTGGTCTCGACGTCCACCTACAATGAGCAGTTCTTC. Protein sequence: CASSLVSTSTYNEQFF. Supplemented by reference TRBV5-1 and TRBJ2-1, the full variable domain reads KAGVTQTPRYLIKTRGQQVTLSCSPISGHRSVSWYQQTPGQGLQFLFEYFSETQRNKGNFPGRFSGRQFSNSRSEMNVSTLELGDSALYLCASSLVSTSTYNEQFFGPGTRLTVL.

The sample holds a few counts of this clonotype. This chain connects TRBV20-1 to TRBJ2-3; D not certain. CDR3 length: 14 amino acids. V lost 3 bases and J 5 bases, leaving 15 bases between the germline ends. Germline V lookup: CDR1 DFQATT, CDR2 SNEGSKA (reference sequence). Here the CDR3 reads CSASPRSMGDTQYF. The CDR3 coding sequence is TGCAGTGCTAGCCCGAGGTCGATGGGAGATACGCAGTATTTT.

This clonotype came up many times. The chain employs TRBV6-1 and TRBJ1-5; D possibly corresponds to TRBD1 (5 bases). The CDR3 length is 14 residues. Germline V lookup: CDR1 MNHNS, CDR2 SASEGT. The ends were cut back, 8 bases at V and 6 bases at J, with 17 bases in the middle. Here the CDR3 DNA reads TGTGCCAGCTCGGGCCTTGTTGGGGGTCAGCCCCAGCATTTT. It translates to CASSGLVGGQPQHF.

This clonotype was detected ten times or more. The rearrangement links TRBV29-1 to TRBJ2-1; the D is unclear. Germline-derived CDR1 and CDR2 are SQVTM and ANQGSEA. Trimming shortened V by 2 bases and J by 3 bases, and 20 bases separated the two germline ends. This CDR3 spans 17 amino acids. The CDR3 DNA reads as TGCAGCGTTGAATACGTTTCAGTACTACCTGACTACAATGAGCAGTTCTTC. Protein product: CSVEYVSVLPDYNEQFF.

At least ten counts were recorded for this clonotype. The genes are TRBV20-1 and TRBJ2-1, with 11 bases identical to TRBD2. The germline V gene encodes CDR1 DFQATT and CDR2 SNEGSKA (reference sequence). J lost 6 bases, V lost 5 bases, and 12 bases had no gene match. The CDR3 covers 16 residues. The DNA of the CDR3 is TGCAGTGCTCGAACCTTAGCGGGAGGGCCCTTCAATGAGCAGTTCTTC. It specifies CSARTLAGGPFNEQFF.